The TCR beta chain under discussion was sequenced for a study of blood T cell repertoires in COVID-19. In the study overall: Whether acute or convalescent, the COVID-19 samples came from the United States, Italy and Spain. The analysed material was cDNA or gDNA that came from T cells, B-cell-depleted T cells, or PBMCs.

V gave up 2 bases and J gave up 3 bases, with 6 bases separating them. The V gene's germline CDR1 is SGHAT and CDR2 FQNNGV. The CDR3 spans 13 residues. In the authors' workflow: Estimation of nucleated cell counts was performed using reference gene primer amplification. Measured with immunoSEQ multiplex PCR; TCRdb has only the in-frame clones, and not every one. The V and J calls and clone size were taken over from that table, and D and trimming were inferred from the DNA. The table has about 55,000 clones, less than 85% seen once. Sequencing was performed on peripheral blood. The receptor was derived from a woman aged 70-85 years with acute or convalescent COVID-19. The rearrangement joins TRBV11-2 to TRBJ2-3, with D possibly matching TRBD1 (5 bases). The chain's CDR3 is CASSLPGTDTQYF. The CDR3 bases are TGTGCCAGCAGCTTACCAGGGACAGATACGCAGTATTTT.